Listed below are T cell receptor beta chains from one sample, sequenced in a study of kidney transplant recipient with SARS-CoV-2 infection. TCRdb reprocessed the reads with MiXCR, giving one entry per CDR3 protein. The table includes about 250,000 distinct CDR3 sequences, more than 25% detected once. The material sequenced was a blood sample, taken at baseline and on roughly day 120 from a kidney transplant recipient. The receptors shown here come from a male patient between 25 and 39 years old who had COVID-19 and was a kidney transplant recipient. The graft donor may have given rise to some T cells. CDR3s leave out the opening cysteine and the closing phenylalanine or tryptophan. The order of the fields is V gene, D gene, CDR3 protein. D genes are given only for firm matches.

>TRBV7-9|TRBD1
ASRGQGRGYT
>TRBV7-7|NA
ASSGNGKCRKTYGYT
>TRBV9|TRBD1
ASSIRQGQDTQY
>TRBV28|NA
ASSALMAPYGYT
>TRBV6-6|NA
ASSYRVSTEAF
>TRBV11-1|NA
ANSAYVKAGKTYGYT
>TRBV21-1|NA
ASSPKVATVMQDTQY
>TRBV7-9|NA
ASSLGIMDTEAF
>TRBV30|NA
AWSGYSNQPQH
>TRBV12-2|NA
ASRSKRTPRKTHGYT
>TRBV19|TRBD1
ASTQTGTNYGYT
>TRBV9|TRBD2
ASSSGVGYNEQF
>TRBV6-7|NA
ASHTVPGANVLT
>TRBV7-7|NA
ASSSGRGSTDTQY
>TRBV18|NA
ASSRGTDKGQPQH
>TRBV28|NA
ASSLLYGYGLSTDTQY
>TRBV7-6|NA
ASSLGCESRKTYGYT
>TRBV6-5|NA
ASSSDSECRKTYGYT